One and the same sample provided the 5 T cell receptor beta chains below, sequenced in a study of cytotoxic CD8 clonotypes in ibrutinib-treated CLL. Repertoires were generated with immunoSEQ multiplex PCR, while TCRdb's copy carries only in-frame clones and drops some. The data show more than 150,000 clones, around three quarters seen once. Specimen: PBMCs, collected after 24 months of ibrutinib treatment. These receptors all stem from a human donor with chronic lymphocytic leukemia.

The gene calls are TRBV6-5 and TRBJ2-1, with D possibly matching TRBD2 (7 bases). Germline V gene data show CDR1 as MNHEY and CDR2 as SVGAGI. V was shortened by 10 bases and J by 9 bases, with 19 bases between the two germline ends. The CDR3 runs 13 residues. In DNA, the CDR3 is TGTGCCACCACCGGGGGGCTGTTAGGTGAGCAGTTCTTC. Encoded protein: CATTGGLLGEQFF.

CDR3 residues: CSVAEGGGTQYF. As DNA, the CDR3 is TGCAGCGTTGCCGAGGGGGGAGGGACGCAGTATTTT. The chain recombines TRBV29-1 with TRBJ2-3; D perhaps matches TRBD2 (7 bases). Germline CDR1 and CDR2: SQVTM and ANQGSEA. The CDR3 is 12 residues long. Trimming shortened V by 4 bases and J by 9 bases, and 14 bases separated the two germline ends.

The V call is TRBV7-3, the J call TRBJ2-7; a possible D gene is TRBD1 (5 bases). With 2 bases removed from V and 5 bases from J, the gap between germline ends came to 16 bases. In germline, CDR1 is SGHTA, CDR2 FQGTGA. The CDR3 runs to 15 residues. Here the CDR3 DNA reads TGTGCCAGCAGCTTACGTCCAGGGCTCTACCACGAGCAGTACTTC. Translation gives CASSLRPGLYHEQYF.

The rearrangement joins TRBV6-1 to TRBJ2-1; possibly TRBD2 for D (6 bases). CDR1 is MNHNS and CDR2 is SASEGT in the germline V gene. The CDR3 loop spans 15 amino acids. V shed 2 bases and J shed 8 bases, with 16 bases lying between them. This chain's CDR3 is CASSERERRDYEQFF. The CDR3 nucleotides read TGTGCCAGCAGTGAAAGGGAAAGGCGGGACTATGAGCAGTTCTTC.

CDR3 bases: TGTGCCAGCAGTTTTTTTGGGGGGCATGGCTACACCTTC. It encodes CASSFFGGHGYTF. V usage is TRBV27 and J usage is TRBJ1-2; weak D call: TRBD1 (6 bases). The ends were cut back, 3 bases at V and 6 bases at J, with 11 bases in the middle. This CDR3 has 13 amino acids. The germline gives CDR1 MNHEY, CDR2 SMNVEV (reference sequence).